The clone carrying this T cell receptor beta chain was observed at least ten times. The sample's time point: newly diagnosed GD, antithyroid drugs for less than 3 months. The TCR library was prepared using RNA isolated from PBMCs. iRepertoire HTBI primers and Arm-PCR of CDR3 regions built TCR beta libraries. Via MiXCR, TCRdb re-called the multiplex PCR reads, giving one row per CDR3 protein. This table holds some 500,000 distinct CDR3 sequences, 13% found once. This entry is derived from a study of regulatory T cells in long-lasting Graves disease. In germline, CDR1 is SGHRS, CDR2 YFSETQ. This CDR3 has 11 residues. J lost 9 bases, V lost 4 bases, and 3 bases had no gene match. A further study also used this sample, focusing on T cells in Graves' hyperthyroidism and ophthalmopathy.

The V gene is TRBV5-1, the J gene TRBJ1-1, with 7 bases that match TRBD1. This clonotype was sampled from a man aged 30 to 45 with Graves disease. Sequenced material: peripheral blood mononuclear cells (PBMCs), taken at new diagnosis, from a patient treated with antithyroid drugs. CDR3 DNA sequence: TGCGCCAGCAGCGGGGGACAGAAAGCTTTCTTT. Translated: CASSGGQKAFF.